This is a list of T cell receptor beta chains from one sample in a study of blood T cell repertoires in COVID-19. This table comes from immunoSEQ multiplex PCR, and its TCRdb copy is limited to in-frame clones, with some not included. The data contain under 300,000 clones, about 86% of them singletons. The source material was peripheral blood. The receptors shown here come from a man in his sixties with acute or convalescent COVID-19. The CDR3 runs from the conserved cysteine through the conserved F or W. D genes are given only for firm matches. Size is omitted from some rows. Given values are once, few, many or a class for expanded clones.

v_call	clone_size	d_call	j_call	cdr3_nt	cdr3_aa
TRBV2	-	TRBD1	TRBJ2-1	TGTGCCAGCAGTCCCTTGGGACAGTATTTAGGTGAGCAGTTCTTC	CASSPLGQYLGEQFF
TRBV9	many	-	TRBJ1-2	TGTGCCAGCAGCGTAGTGTCAGGGCAAGCTAACTATGGCTACACCTTC	CASSVVSGQANYGYTF
TRBV11-3	-	-	TRBJ1-2	TGTGCCAGCAGCTCGACAGTCTCTAACTATGGCTACACCTTC	CASSSTVSNYGYTF
TRBV7-3	-	-	TRBJ1-1	TGTGCCAGCAGCTTAACAGGGGGAGACACTGAAGCTTTCTTT	CASSLTGGDTEAFF
TRBV7-3	-	TRBD2	TRBJ2-2	TGTGCCAGCAGCTTAAATCTAGCGGGAGTCGTTTCCGGGGAGCTGTTTTTT	CASSLNLAGVVSGELFF
TRBV18	-	TRBD1	TRBJ2-2	TGTGCCAGCTCACCACGCGACAGGGAGCACGGGGAGCTGTTTTTT	CASSPRDREHGELFF
TRBV9	-	TRBD2	TRBJ2-1	TGTGCCAGCAGCCCAACTAGCGGGATCTCCAGTGAGCAGTTCTTC	CASSPTSGISSEQFF
TRBV5-1	few	TRBD2	TRBJ2-7	TGCGCCAGCAGCTCTTCTAGCGGGAGGATATCCTACGAGCAGTACTTC	CASSSSSGRISYEQYF
TRBV9	few	-	TRBJ1-1	TGTGCCAGCAGCACCCCGAAGGGCGGGTTTGGCACTGAAGCTTTCTTT	CASSTPKGGFGTEAFF
TRBV19	-	-	TRBJ1-5	TGTGCCAGTAGTATAACAGCTCCGCAGGACAATCAGCCCCAGCATTTT	CASSITAPQDNQPQHF
TRBV12-3/TRBV12-4	-	-	TRBJ2-7	TGTGCCAGCAGTTCGGACAGCTACGAGCAGTACTTC	CASSSDSYEQYF